A single sample gave rise to the 26 T cell receptor beta chains below, sequenced in a study of molecular identifiers for immune sequencing clone quantification. TCRdb reprocessed the PCR reads with MiXCR, giving one entry per CDR3 protein. The sample holds approximately 100,000 distinct CDR3 sequences; approximately 40% are singletons and the top ten take approximately 3.8%. The sequenced material came from naive CD8+ T cells from blood, with Jurkat cell RNA spiked in. Subset described: FACS-sorted CD8+CD4-CCR7+CD45RA+ naive T cells. These receptors were taken from a human donor in good health. Some libraries in this study had Jurkat cell RNA spiked in.

DNA of the CDR3: TGTGCCAGCAGCGTATGGGAAGCCCGCACAGATACGCAGTATTTT. Protein sequence: CASSVWEARTDTQYF. The rearrangement uses TRBV9 and TRBJ2-3; D gene unclear. The ends were cut back, 1 base at V and 1 base at J, with 10 bases in the middle. Looked up from germline, CDR1 is SGDLS and CDR2 is YYNGEE. CDR3 length: 15 amino acids.

Many counts were recorded for this clonotype. This chain uses TRBV28 with TRBJ1-5, with TRBD1 matching 7 bases. Unmatched junction bases numbered 6, after V lost 3 bases and J lost 7 bases. Germline CDR1 MDHEN, CDR2 SYDVKM. There are 14 residues in the CDR3. CDR3 nucleotides: TGTGCCAGCAGTTTCGACAGGGTATTACAGCCCCAGCATTTT. It codes for CASSFDRVLQPQHF.

Of note for this clonotype: This may be a read error, as it is one base from a much larger clone. The J gene is TRBJ2-3, the V gene TRBV19; 7 bases are shared with TRBD2. Germline-derived CDR1 and CDR2 are LNHDA and SQIVND (reference sequence). The CDR3 is 15 amino acids. The CDR3 region has the DNA TGTGCCAGTAGTCCCCTTGCGGGAGACACAGAAACGCAGTATTTT. Residues: CASSPLAGDTETQYF.

This clonotype was counted at least ten times. This chain joins TRBV29-1 and TRBJ2-4; D is uncertain. CDR1 is SQVTM and CDR2 is ANQGSEA in the germline V gene. Trimming shortened V by 0 bases and J by 0 bases, and 3 bases separated the two germline ends. The length of the CDR3 is 13 residues. The chain's CDR3 is CSVEDIAKNIQYF. The CDR3 DNA follows: TGCAGCGTTGAAGACATAGCCAAAAACATTCAGTACTTC. The full variable domain, in which reference TRBV29-1 and TRBJ2-4 provide the parts outside the CDR3, is SAVISQKPSRDICQRGTSLTIQCQVDSQVTMMFWYRQQPGQSLTLIATANQGSEATYESGFVIDKFPISRPNLTFSTLTVSNMSPEDSSIYLCSVEDIAKNIQYFGAGTRLSVL.

This clonotype was counted at least ten times. J is TRBJ2-7 and V is TRBV4-1; D gene uncertain. CDR1 and CDR2 (germline): MGHRA, YSYEKL. The ends were cut back, 2 bases at V and 4 bases at J, with 12 bases in the middle. CDR3 length equals 14 residues. The CDR3 DNA sequence: TGCGCCAGCAGCCAATACTCAAATAGGTACGAGCAGTACTTC. This encodes CASSQYSNRYEQYF.

The V call is TRBV6-2 or TRBV6-3, the J call TRBJ2-7, with D hard to call. The CDR3 loop spans 13 amino acids. V was pared by 0 bases and J by 0 bases, with 3 bases between. In germline, CDR1 is MNHEY, CDR2 SVGEGT. DNA of the CDR3: TGTGCCAGCAGTTACTCGGGCTCCTACGAGCAGTACTTC. Encoded protein: CASSYSGSYEQYF.

The CDR3: CASSLLLIVDGKSNQPQHF. The CDR3 region has the DNA TGTGCCAGCAGTCTCCTATTAATCGTGGACGGGAAGAGCAATCAGCCCCAGCATTTT. The chain employs TRBV28 and TRBJ1-5; the D is unclear. The CDR3 is made up of 19 amino acids. Germline CDR1 reads MDHEN; CDR2 reads SYDVKM. Trimming removed 5 bases from V and 1 base from J, with 24 bases in between.

The table lists this clonotype with many counts. V and J are TRBV28 and TRBJ2-2; D remains unclear. Per germline, CDR1 MDHEN and CDR2 SYDVKM. The CDR3 length is 12 residues. V was pared by 3 bases and J by 5 bases, with 4 bases between. CDR3 bases: TGTGCCAGCAGTTTTTGGACCGGGGAGCTGTTTTTT. Its translation: CASSFWTGELFF.

Comment on this clonotype: A read error may be the cause here, since a much bigger clone is one base away. The gene calls are TRBV7-9 and TRBJ2-5, with D uncertain. Germline lookup yields CDR1 SEHNR and CDR2 FQNEAQ (reference sequence). The CDR3 is 14 residues long. CDR3 protein: CASSLSPSQETQSF. The CDR3 nucleotides read TGTGCCAGCAGCTTATCCCCCAGTCAAGAGACCCAGTCCTTC.

This clonotype was counted only a few times. CDR3 sequence reads: CATMDTGELFF. The CDR3 bases are TGTGCCACCATGGATACCGGGGAGCTGTTTTTT. The chain carries TRBV24-1 and TRBJ2-2, with D hard to call. Trimming stripped 8 bases from V and 5 bases from J, with 5 bases between. The CDR3 consists of 11 residues. Germline loops: CDR1 KGHDR, CDR2 SFDVKD.

The chain has TRBV11-2 and TRBJ2-7, with TRBD2 as a possible D gene (6 bases). The CDR3 loop spans 16 amino acids. The V end lost 4 bases, the J end lost 0 bases, and 16 bases lay between the germline ends. CDR1 and CDR2 (germline): SGHAT, FQNNGV. The CDR3 is CASSWKGGVSSYEQYF. For the CDR3, the DNA is TGTGCCAGCAGCTGGAAGGGCGGGGTGAGCTCCTACGAGCAGTACTTC. The full variable domain, in which reference TRBV11-2 and TRBJ2-7 provide the parts outside the CDR3, is EAGVAQSPRYKIIEKRQSVAFWCNPISGHATLYWYQQILGQGPKLLIQFQNNGVVDDSQLPKDRFSAERLKGVDSTLKIQPAKLEDSAVYLCASSWKGGVSSYEQYFGPGTRLTVT.

This clonotype turned up a few times. The V and J genes are TRBV2 and TRBJ2-7; 8 nucleotides align to TRBD2. The CDR3 totals 13 residues. V lost 4 bases, J lost 3 bases, and 2 bases stayed unmatched. Germline V gene data show CDR1 as SNHLY and CDR2 as FYNNEI. CDR3 sequence (DNA): TGTGCCAGCAGTGTGAGCGGGAGCTACGAGCAGTACTTC. As protein: CASSVSGSYEQYF.

This sequence joins TRBV20-1 and TRBJ2-7, with 9 bases aligning to TRBD1. V shed 6 bases and J 6 bases; nucleotides not matched to a gene: 9. This CDR3 comprises 13 residues. Germline V gene data show CDR1 as DFQATT and CDR2 as SNEGSKA (reference sequence). The CDR3 region has the DNA TGCAGTGCCGCTGGGACAGGGAGAGTCGAGCAGTACTTC. This translates into CSAAGTGRVEQYF.

The table lists this clonotype with a few counts. This rearrangement joins TRBV12-3 or TRBV12-4 to TRBJ2-5; tentatively, D is TRBD2 (6 bases). V was pared by 5 bases and J by 4 bases, with 17 bases between. CDR3 length: 15 amino acids. CDR3 sequence reads: CASSRYGGMIETQYF. The DNA for the CDR3 is TGTGCCAGCAGTCGTTATGGGGGGATGATAGAGACCCAGTACTTC.

At least ten counts were recorded for this clonotype. The CDR3 nucleotides are TGTGCCAGCAGCTTAGCCCCAATTATGGGGAGAGCCCACCAAAAACTGTTTTTT. It translates to CASSLAPIMGRAHQKLFF. V usage is TRBV11-2 and J usage is TRBJ1-4; D is unresolved. The CDR3 consists of 18 residues. CDR1 is SGHAT and CDR2 is FQNNGV in the germline V gene. V lost 1 base and J lost 9, with 24 bases in between.

The CDR3 bases are TGTGCCAGCAGCGGGTCAGGAGGGCCCTTCGAGCAGTTCTTC. It codes for CASSGSGGPFEQFF. The J gene is TRBJ2-1, the V gene TRBV5-6, with D perhaps matching TRBD2 (6 bases). The CDR3 runs to 14 residues. Germline loops: CDR1 SGHDT, CDR2 YYEEEE. The V end was cut by 4 bases, the J end by 10 bases, with 18 bases between. Filled out from reference TRBV5-6 and TRBJ2-1, the complete variable domain reads DAGVTQSPTHLIKTRGQQVTLRCSPKSGHDTVSWYQQALGQGPQFIFQYYEEEERQRGNFPDRFSGHQFPNYSSELNVNALLLGDSALYLCASSGSGGPFEQFFGPGTRLTVL.

Remarks on this clonotype: The junction and the germline gene differ at one end; a read error may be behind it. The CDR3 loop reads CASSRIGEQNENLFF. The CDR3 DNA follows: TGCGCCAGCAGTCGGATAGGGGAACAAAATGAAAATCTGTTTTTT. The chain employs TRBV23-1 and TRBJ1-4, with D tentatively TRBD1 (5 bases). TRBV23-1 has ORF status, its function being uncertain. The CDR3 extends over 15 amino acids.

On this clonotype: Mismatch with germline at one junction end may stem from a read error. V is TRBV4-3 and J is TRBJ2-7; 9 bases agree with TRBD2. CDR1 and CDR2 (germline): LGHNA, YSLEER. The CDR3 is 15 residues long. The CDR3 DNA follows: TGCGCCAGCAGCCCCGTGACTAGCGGCTCCTACGAACAGTACTTC. Its protein product is CASSPVTSGSYEQYF.

This chain joins TRBV7-6 and TRBJ2-5; D perhaps matches TRBD2 (6 bases). CDR1 SGHVS and CDR2 FNYEAQ come from the germline V gene. V was pared by 2 bases and J by 2 bases, with 12 bases between. The length of the CDR3 is 15 residues. CDR3 nucleotides: TGTGCCAGCAGCTTATCCCAGGGACTTCAAGAGACCCAGTACTTC. Encoded protein: CASSLSQGLQETQYF.

Of note for this clonotype: The junction does not match germline at one end; this may be a read error. The V call is TRBV27, the J call TRBJ2-2; D may be TRBD2 (5 bases). The CDR3 contains 13 residues. The V gene's germline CDR1 is MNHEY and CDR2 SMNVEV (reference sequence). CDR3 nucleotides: TGTGCCAGCAGTCTCATAAACACCGGGGAGCTGATTTTT. Protein product: CASSLINTGELIF.

In regard to this clonotype: Here the CDR3 omits its conserved ending phenylalanine or tryptophan, so a read error is the likely source. The chain uses TRBV9 and TRBJ2-7; 8 bases are shared with TRBD2. The CDR3 is 17 amino acids. The germline CDR1 and CDR2 sequences are SGDLS and YYNGEE. Losses at the gene ends were 3 bases for V and 1 base for J; bases not matched to a gene: 12. The CDR3 sequence: CASSARPGSGVSYEQYS. DNA for the CDR3: TGTGCCAGCAGCGCCCGTCCGGGTAGCGGGGTATCCTACGAGCAGTACTCC.

This clonotype was recorded a few times. This could be a read error, since a much larger clone is one nucleotide away. The chain recombines TRBV29-1 with TRBJ2-3; 8 nucleotides match TRBD2. The CDR3 contains 13 residues. V trimming: 7 bases; J trimming: 8 bases; junction bases outside the gene matches: 11. Germline CDR1 reads SQVTM; CDR2 reads ANQGSEA. CDR3 DNA: TGCAGCGGAGAAGCGGGAGACCAAGCTACGCAGTATTTT. Translation gives CSGEAGDQATQYF.

This clonotype showed up just a few times. The rearrangement links TRBV15 to TRBJ2-1; the match to TRBD1 covers 8 bases. The germline CDR1 and CDR2 sequences are LNHNV and YYDKDF (reference sequence). After removal of 3 bases from V and 3 bases from J, the junction contained 4 bases not matched to a gene. The CDR3 length is 15 residues. The CDR3 is CATSRDRALYNEQFF. Written as DNA, the CDR3 is TGTGCCACCAGCAGGGACAGGGCGCTCTACAATGAGCAGTTCTTC.

This clonotype was counted many times. The rearrangement joins TRBV7-9 to TRBJ2-3; D not resolved. Trimming shortened V by 2 bases and J by 0 bases, and 9 bases separated the two germline ends. Germline values: CDR1 SEHNR, CDR2 FQNEAQ (reference sequence). CDR3 length: 15 amino acids. CDR3 sequence reads: CASSLRGDSTDTQYF. CDR3 DNA: TGTGCCAGCAGCTTACGTGGTGACAGCACAGATACGCAGTATTTT.

In this sample, this clonotype turned up once. Because it lacks the conserved phenylalanine or tryptophan at the end, this CDR3 is likely a read error. The rearrangement uses TRBV6-5 and TRBJ1-2; 7 bases match TRBD1. Per the germline V gene, CDR1 is MNHEY and CDR2 is SVGAGI. The CDR3 has 16 amino acids. The J segment lost 3 bases and the V segment lost 5 bases, leaving 12 bases of the junction unmatched. The DNA of the CDR3 is TGTGCCAGCAGTAACCTAGGGACAGCATTTTACTATGGCTACACCATC. This encodes CASSNLGTAFYYGYTI.

Comment on this clonotype: One base away lies a much larger clone, so this may be a sequencing read error. The rearrangement uses TRBV28 and TRBJ1-5, with D possibly being TRBD1 (5 bases). Germline V gives CDR1 MDHEN, CDR2 SYDVKM. Deletions cut 3 bases from V and 5 bases from J, with 11 bases between. This CDR3 spans 14 amino acids. In DNA, the CDR3 is TGTGCCAGCAGTTTCGGGGGGGAAGATCAGCCCCAGCATTTT. It is translated as CASSFGGEDQPQHF.